What follows is one TCR beta chain and its context. The antigen remains undetermined. The CDR3 consists of 11 residues. Per the germline V gene, CDR1 is SGHTA and CDR2 is FQGNSA. Trimming took 6 bases from V and 6 from J, leaving 8 bases between them. Only in-frame clones appear in the TCRdb table, and some are missing; sequencing was by immunoSEQ multiplex PCR. The profile shows 89,000 or so clones, 88% of them singletons. The data stem from a study of OX40 agonist ivuxolimab in advanced cancers. The overall study: Those enrolled were around 87% male, with a mean age of about 66 years and ages from roughly 23 to 80.

Overall study results and limits: Normalized expansion of T-cell clones was also low for some nonresponders.

Here the sequenced sample was CD4+ or CD8+ T cells sorted from blood, taken in a trial of the OX40 agonist ivuxolimab. The V and J genes are TRBV7-2 and TRBJ1-1; maybe TRBD1 (6 bases). The receptor was isolated from an adult with an advanced solid tumor such as melanoma, head and neck, liver or kidney cancer. CDR3 sequence reads: CASRRGAEAFF. In DNA, the CDR3 is TGTGCCAGCAGAAGGGGGGCTGAAGCTTTCTTT. Full variable domain (missing parts from reference TRBV7-2 and TRBJ1-1): GAGVSQSPSNKVTEKGKDVELRCDPISGHTALYWYRQSLGQGLEFLIYFQGNSAPDKSGLPSDRFSAERTGGSVSTLTIQRTQQEDSAVYLCASRRGAEAFFGQGTRLTVV.